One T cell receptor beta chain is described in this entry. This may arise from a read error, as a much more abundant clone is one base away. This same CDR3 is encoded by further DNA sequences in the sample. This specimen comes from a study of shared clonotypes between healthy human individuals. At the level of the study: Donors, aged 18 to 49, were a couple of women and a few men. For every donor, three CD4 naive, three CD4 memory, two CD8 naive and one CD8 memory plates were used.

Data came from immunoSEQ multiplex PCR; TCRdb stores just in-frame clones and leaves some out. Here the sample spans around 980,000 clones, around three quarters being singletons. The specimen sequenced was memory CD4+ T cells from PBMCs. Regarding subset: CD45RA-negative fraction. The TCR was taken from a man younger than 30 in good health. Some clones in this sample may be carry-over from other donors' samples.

The chain's CDR3 is CASSPGPNYGYTF. The CDR3 nucleotides are TGTGCCAGCAGCCCGGGACCTAACTATGGCTACACCTTC. V usage is TRBV7-3 and J usage is TRBJ1-2; tentative D call: TRBD1 (5 bases). The CDR3 has 13 residues. Germline V gives CDR1 SGHTA, CDR2 FQGTGA. Trimming shortened V by 5 bases and J by 0 bases, and 7 bases separated the two germline ends.